This TCR beta chain appears in the sequencing data of a study of blood T cell repertoires in COVID-19. For the study at large: From the United States, Italy and Spain came samples of acute and convalescent COVID-19. From T cells, B-cell-depleted T cells, or PBMCs came the material, which was cDNA or gDNA.

Authors' analysis steps: Reference gene primer amplification in the assay estimated nucleated cell counts. The repertoire was sequenced with immunoSEQ multiplex PCR; TCRdb's copy has only in-frame clones and lacks some. That table is the source of V, J and clone size, and D and trimming were worked out from the DNA. The table records more than 110,000 clones, approximately 84% of them present only once. V was clipped by 6 bases and J by 0 bases, with 12 bases between them. CDR3 length: 14 residues. The germline CDR1 and CDR2 sequences are MNHEY and SVGAGI. The J gene is TRBJ2-7, the V gene TRBV6-5; D gene uncertain. Sequencing was done on a sample of peripheral blood. The receptor was isolated from a human donor in a cohort sampled during active COVID-19. The CDR3 coding sequence is TGTGCCAGCAGCTTGACAACAACCTCCTACGAGCAGTACTTC. Its translation is CASSLTTTSYEQYF.